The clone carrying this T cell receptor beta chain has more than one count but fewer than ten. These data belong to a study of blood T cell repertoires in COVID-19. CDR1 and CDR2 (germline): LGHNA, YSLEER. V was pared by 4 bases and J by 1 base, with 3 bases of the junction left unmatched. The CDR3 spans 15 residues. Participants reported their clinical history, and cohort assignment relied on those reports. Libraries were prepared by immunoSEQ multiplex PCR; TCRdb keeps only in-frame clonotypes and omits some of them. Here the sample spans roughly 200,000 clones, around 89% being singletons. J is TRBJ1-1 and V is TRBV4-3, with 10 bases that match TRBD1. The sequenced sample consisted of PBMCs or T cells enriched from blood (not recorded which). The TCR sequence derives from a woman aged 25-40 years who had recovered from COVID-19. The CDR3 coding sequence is TGCGCCAGCAGCCCCCGGACAGGGGGGAACACTGAAGCTTTCTTT. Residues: CASSPRTGGNTEAFF.